This TCR beta chain is from a study of blood T cell repertoires in COVID-19. Study details: T cells, B-cell-depleted T cells, or PBMCs supplied cDNA or gDNA.

Authors' analysis steps: Amplification of reference gene primers was used by the study to estimate nucleated cell counts. Assay used: immunoSEQ multiplex PCR; TCRdb lists only in-frame clones, some missing. V, J and clone size reflect that table, while D and trimming were determined from the DNA. This sample carries roughly 180,000 clones, roughly 81% of them seen once, and the ten largest clones take more than 7.5%. Sequenced sample: peripheral blood. This receptor was obtained from a middle-aged man who had recovered from COVID-19.

This CDR3 reads CASSSPSRVTETQYF. CDR3 DNA sequence: TGTGCCAGCAGCTCACCCTCCCGGGTAACCGAGACCCAGTACTTC. This sequence joins TRBV7-9 and TRBJ2-5, with unresolved D. V was pared by 4 bases and J by 5 bases, with 17 bases between. There are 15 residues in the CDR3. CDR1 and CDR2 from the germline V gene are SEHNR and FQNEAQ (reference sequence).